Each of the 9 T cell receptor beta chains below was sequenced from the same sample in a study of OX40 agonist ivuxolimab in advanced cancers. Using immunoSEQ multiplex PCR, the repertoire was profiled, and TCRdb retains in-frame clones only, with some absent. The table includes some 66,000 clones, about 77% detected once. Material: CD4+ or CD8+ T cells sorted from blood, obtained in a trial of the OX40 agonist ivuxolimab. The source of these receptors is an adult with an advanced solid tumor such as melanoma, head and neck, liver or kidney cancer.

J is TRBJ2-1 and V is TRBV30, with D maybe TRBD2 (6 bases). Trimming removed 0 bases from V and 8 bases from J, with 14 bases in between. This CDR3 is built from 14 residues. Germline CDR1 and CDR2: GTSNPN and SVGIG (reference sequence). Here the CDR3 DNA reads TGTGCCTGGAGTGTACGGGCTAGGAGGGATGAGCAGTTCTTC. It translates to CAWSVRARRDEQFF. Full variable domain (missing parts from reference TRBV30 and TRBJ2-1): SQTIHQWPATLVQPVGSPLSLECTVEGTSNPNLYWYRQAAGRGLQLLFYSVGIGQISSEVPQNLSASRPQDRQFILSSKKLLLSDSGFYLCAWSVRARRDEQFFGPGTRLTVL.

The gene calls are TRBV4-1 and TRBJ1-1, with D possibly matching TRBD1 (5 bases). Trimming removed 4 bases at V and 2 bases at J, with 11 bases between. The CDR3 is 14 amino acids. Germline V lookup: CDR1 MGHRA, CDR2 YSYEKL. The CDR3 here is CASSRNDRNTEAFF. Written as DNA, the CDR3 is TGCGCCAGCAGCCGAAACGACAGAAACACTGAAGCTTTCTTT.

The chain joins TRBV9 to TRBJ2-5; 9 nucleotides line up with TRBD2. CDR1 and CDR2 (germline): SGDLS, YYNGEE. This CDR3 is built from 16 residues. The V gene end was trimmed by 8 bases and the J gene end by 1 base; junction bases not matched to a gene: 12. CDR3 amino acids: CASSSTLRGGQETQYF. The DNA for the CDR3 is TGTGCCAGTTCCTCCACCTTGCGGGGGGGCCAAGAGACCCAGTACTTC.

V usage is TRBV5-1 and J usage is TRBJ2-5; 16 bases are shared with TRBD2. V was clipped by 3 bases and J by 6 bases; unmatched bases: 5. The CDR3 is 16 amino acids. The V gene's germline CDR1 is SGHRS and CDR2 YFSETQ. The chain's CDR3 is CASSSGLAGGRKTQYF. The CDR3 DNA follows: TGCGCCAGCAGCTCGGGACTAGCGGGAGGGCGAAAGACCCAGTACTTC.

The chain is built from TRBV4-1 and TRBJ2-7; tentative D call: TRBD1 (6 bases). CDR1 is MGHRA and CDR2 is YSYEKL in the germline V gene. The CDR3 consists of 15 residues. Trimming took off 8 bases at V and 3 bases at J, with 20 bases between the two ends. CDR3 coding DNA: TGCGCCAGCTCAGCCTTAGGGGGATCAAACTACGAGCAGTACTTC. The encoded protein is CASSALGGSNYEQYF.

V is TRBV5-8 and J is TRBJ1-5; TRBD1 is a possible D gene (5 bases). CDR1 is SGHTS, CDR2 YDEGEE, per germline. Between the trimmed V and J ends, which lost 6 bases and 2 bases, there was a span of 12 bases. This CDR3 region has 14 residues. This CDR3 reads CASNSEGGNQPQHF. CDR3 sequence (DNA): TGTGCCAGCAACTCTGAAGGGGGCAATCAGCCCCAGCATTTT.

The rearrangement joins TRBV4-1 to TRBJ2-5, with a possible D match to TRBD2 (7 bases). From germline, CDR1 is MGHRA and CDR2 YSYEKL. This CDR3 region has 15 residues. V lost 4 bases, J lost 1 base, and 13 bases lay in between. In DNA form, the CDR3 reads TGCGCCAGCAGCCTCGGGGGGCGAGTCCAAGAGACCCAGTACTTC. Protein: CASSLGGRVQETQYF.

The chain carries TRBV7-6 and TRBJ1-1; D call uncertain. Germline CDR1 reads SGHVS; CDR2 reads FNYEAQ. The CDR3 consists of 13 residues. Between the trimmed V and J ends, which lost 1 base and 1 base, there was a span of 4 bases. The CDR3 region has the DNA TGTGCCAGCAGCTTAGATCAGAACACTGAAGCTTTCTTT. As protein: CASSLDQNTEAFF. Supplemented by reference TRBV7-6 and TRBJ1-1, the full variable domain reads GAGVSQSPRYKVTKRGQDVALRCDPISGHVSLYWYRQALGQGPEFLTYFNYEAQQDKSGLPNDRFSAERPEGSISTLTIQRTEQRDSAMYRCASSLDQNTEAFFGQGTRLTVV.

This chain uses TRBV5-1 with TRBJ2-5; TRBD2 aligns across 13 bases. Per germline, CDR1 SGHRS and CDR2 YFSETQ. V was pared by 4 bases and J by 4 bases, with 13 bases of the junction left unmatched. The CDR3 sequence is 18 residues long. In DNA form, the CDR3 reads TGCGCCAGCAGCCCACGGACTAGCGGGAGTTTGCGTGGAGAGACCCAGTACTTC. It is translated as CASSPRTSGSLRGETQYF.